This T cell receptor (beta chain) appears in the sequencing data of a study of T cells expressing NK-cell markers. Study in general: In sorted CD3+CD56+NKG2C+, CD3+CD56+NKG2C- and CD3+CD56-NKG2C+ T cells, TCR beta repertoires were obtained. Study results and limitations: These clonotypes, the leaders elsewhere, also led the CD3+CD56-NKG2C+ fraction in several donors. About 1.0-8% of CD8+ T cells in more than five donors belonged to dominant NKG2C+ clonotypes. Uncertainty persisted over the HCMV specificity of expanded NKG2C+ T cell clones.

Reanalyzing the 5' RACE reads, TCRdb keeps one entry per CDR3 protein, without DNA. Its table lists under 500,000 distinct CDR3 sequences. The CDR3 is 19 amino acids. Germline V gene sequence: CDR1 LGHNA, CDR2 YSLEER. On this clonotype: Its matching antigen is unknown.

The TCR originated in a woman aged 18-70 years in good health. Sequencing was performed on blood T cells: a sorted CD56 or NKG2C T cell subset, CD4+ or CD8+ T cells, or bulk PBMC T cells (not recorded which). This chain links TRBV4-3 with TRBJ2-2; TCRdb's D call of TRBD2 is untestable without DNA. CDR3: CASSQDGASGVLRTGELFF.